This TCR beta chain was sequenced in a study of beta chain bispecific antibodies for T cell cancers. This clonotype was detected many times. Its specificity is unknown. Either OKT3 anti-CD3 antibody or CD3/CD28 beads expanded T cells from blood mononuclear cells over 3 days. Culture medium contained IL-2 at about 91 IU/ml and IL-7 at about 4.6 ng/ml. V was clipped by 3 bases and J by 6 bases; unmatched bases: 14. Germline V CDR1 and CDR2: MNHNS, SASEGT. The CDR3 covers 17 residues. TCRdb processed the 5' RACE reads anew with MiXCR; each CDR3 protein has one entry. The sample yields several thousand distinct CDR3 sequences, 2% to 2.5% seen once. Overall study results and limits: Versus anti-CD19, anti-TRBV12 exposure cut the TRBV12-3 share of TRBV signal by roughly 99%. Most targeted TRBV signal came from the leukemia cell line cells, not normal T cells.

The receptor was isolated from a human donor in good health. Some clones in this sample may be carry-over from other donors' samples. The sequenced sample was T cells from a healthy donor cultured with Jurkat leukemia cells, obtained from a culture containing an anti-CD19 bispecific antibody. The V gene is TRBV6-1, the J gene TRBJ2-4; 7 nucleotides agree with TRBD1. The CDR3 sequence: CASSEYRGAETGNIQYF. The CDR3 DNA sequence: TGTGCCAGCAGTGAGTACAGGGGCGCGGAGACAGGAAACATTCAGTACTTC.